Following are 31 T cell receptor beta chains from one sample sequenced in a study of blood T cell repertoires in COVID-19. TCRdb's table, derived via immunoSEQ multiplex PCR, lists solely in-frame clones and lacks some. The sample contains roughly 60,000 clones, 80% to 95% of which appear only once. The sequencing sample was made of peripheral blood. The origin of the receptors is a human donor in a cohort sampled during active COVID-19.

V is TRBV5-1 and J is TRBJ1-1, with D uncertain. This CDR3 comprises 16 residues. The V end lost 0 bases, the J end lost 3 bases, and 15 bases lay between the germline ends. Germline assignment: CDR1 SGHRS and CDR2 YFSETQ. The CDR3 DNA reads as TGCGCCAGCAGCTTGGCCGGTCGGGGATACGACACTGAAGCTTTCTTT. Translating gives CASSLAGRGYDTEAFF.

This rearrangement joins TRBV9 to TRBJ2-7, with 7 bases aligning to TRBD1. Germline values: CDR1 SGDLS, CDR2 YYNGEE. The CDR3 loop spans 14 amino acids. The V segment lost 3 bases and the J segment 2 bases; nucleotides outside the gene matches: 5. The chain's CDR3 is CASSATGTPYEQYF. As DNA, the CDR3 is TGTGCCAGCAGCGCGACAGGGACCCCCTACGAGCAGTACTTC.

This chain links TRBV5-3 with TRBJ1-5; 9 positions match TRBD1. TRBV5-3 is known as an ORF, though its function is uncertain. There are 18 residues in the CDR3. The trim removed 5 bases at V and 0 bases at J, leaving 12 bases unmatched. The CDR3 reads CARRSWRQGGYSNQPQHF. CDR3 nucleotides: TGTGCCAGAAGGTCGTGGAGACAGGGGGGGTATAGCAATCAGCCCCAGCATTTT.

The chain couples TRBV9 to TRBJ1-2, with D perhaps TRBD1 (6 bases). CDR3 length: 12 amino acids. Between the trimmed V and J ends, which lost 3 bases and 5 bases, there was a span of 8 bases. CDR1 is SGDLS, CDR2 YYNGEE, per germline. CDR3: CASSDTGYGYTF. The CDR3 nucleotides are TGTGCCAGCAGCGACACAGGGTATGGCTACACCTTC.

The chain links TRBV30 to TRBJ2-3, with 11 bases aligning to TRBD2. CDR1 GTSNPN and CDR2 SVGIG come from the germline V gene (reference sequence). The CDR3 spans 14 residues. With V trimmed by 3 bases and J by 2 bases, 1 base remained unmatched. The CDR3 DNA reads as TGTGCCTGGAGACTAGCGGGAGCCACAGATACGCAGTATTTT. This translates into CAWRLAGATDTQYF.

The chain is built from TRBV7-9 and TRBJ2-3; tentatively, D is TRBD2 (6 bases). The CDR3 is 15 residues long. The germline CDR1 and CDR2 sequences are SEHNR and FQNEAQ (reference sequence). With 5 bases removed from V and 6 bases from J, the gap between germline ends came to 18 bases. As DNA, the CDR3 is TGTGCCAGCAGCCCCCGGGACTCGGGTTGGGATACGCAGTATTTT. This gives the protein CASSPRDSGWDTQYF.

This clone was found once. The gene calls are TRBV15 and TRBJ1-1; D is perhaps TRBD1 (6 bases). The germline gives CDR1 LNHNV, CDR2 YYDKDF (reference sequence). The CDR3 has 15 amino acids. Trimming left V 4 bases short and J 4 bases short, with 16 bases between. DNA of the CDR3: TGTGCCACCAGCAAAAGGGGGTTGTTGAGCACTGAAGCTTTCTTT. This codes for CATSKRGLLSTEAFF. The full variable domain, rest sourced from reference TRBV15 and TRBJ1-1, is DAMVIQNPRYQVTQFGKPVTLSCSQTLNHNVMYWYQQKSSQAPKLLFHYYDKDFNNEADTPDNFQSRRPNTSFCFLDIRSPGLGDTAMYLCATSKRGLLSTEAFFGQGTRLTVV.

The chain carries TRBV4-1 and TRBJ2-3, with D perhaps matching TRBD2 (6 bases). The CDR3 length is 14 residues. Trimming stripped 0 bases from V and 3 bases from J, with 7 bases between. Germline V lookup: CDR1 MGHRA, CDR2 YSYEKL. For the CDR3, the DNA is TGCGCCAGCAGCCAAGATGGGGGGACAGATACGCAGTATTTT. Its protein is CASSQDGGTDTQYF.

This rearrangement joins TRBV15 to TRBJ1-1, with D perhaps matching TRBD1 (5 bases). Germline V gene data show CDR1 as LNHNV and CDR2 as YYDKDF (reference sequence). The length of the CDR3 is 13 residues. The V and J ends lost 4 bases and 4 bases respectively, with 10 bases between them. As DNA, the CDR3 is TGTGCCACCAGCACCCCTGGGGCCACTGAAGCTTTCTTT. It codes for CATSTPGATEAFF.

J is TRBJ2-7 and V is TRBV3-1 (or the pseudogene TRBV3-2), with a weak D call TRBD1 (5 bases). Germline V CDR1 and CDR2: LGHDT, YNNKEL (reference sequence). Trimming shortened V by 2 bases and J by 7 bases, and 15 bases separated the two germline ends. This CDR3 comprises 14 residues. CDR3: CASSQQQASGEQYF. The CDR3, as DNA: TGTGCCAGCAGCCAACAACAGGCCTCTGGAGAGCAGTACTTC.

The chain combines TRBV2 with TRBJ1-1; D may be TRBD1 (5 bases). The CDR3 loop spans 13 amino acids. Germline assignment: CDR1 SNHLY and CDR2 FYNNEI. V lost 3 bases to trimming and J lost 9 bases, with 14 bases between them. DNA for the CDR3: TGTGCCAGCAGTGACTTGGGGGAGGCAAAAGCTTTCTTT. Translating gives CASSDLGEAKAFF.

The chain carries TRBV7-2 and TRBJ1-2, with TRBD1 identical over 9 bases. There are 13 residues in the CDR3. Germline lookup yields CDR1 SGHTA and CDR2 FQGNSA. With V trimmed by 10 bases and J by 5 bases, 8 bases remained unmatched. CDR3 coding DNA: TGTGCCATCGACCGGGACAGGGCTTATGGCTACACCTTC. Translation: CAIDRDRAYGYTF.

The chain is built from TRBV10-3 and TRBJ2-7; a possible D gene is TRBD2 (5 bases). CDR1 is ENHRY, CDR2 SYGVKD, per germline. The CDR3 sequence is 14 residues long. Deletions cut 0 bases from V and 0 bases from J, with 6 bases between. This chain's CDR3 is CAISESGDSYEQYF. The CDR3 region has the DNA TGTGCCATCAGTGAGTCCGGGGACTCCTACGAGCAGTACTTC.

The V call is TRBV7-2, the J call TRBJ2-7; unclear D gene. Germline V gives CDR1 SGHTA, CDR2 FQGNSA. CDR3 length: 13 residues. Trimming took 5 bases from V and 6 from J, leaving 14 bases between them. The CDR3: CASSPQVSREQYF. The CDR3 DNA is TGTGCCAGCAGCCCTCAGGTCTCTCGCGAGCAGTACTTC.

The chain couples TRBV28 to TRBJ1-1; D possibly corresponds to TRBD1 (5 bases). The CDR3 has 16 amino acids. The germline V and J ends were trimmed by 5 bases and 3 bases, with 19 bases remaining between them. CDR1 is MDHEN and CDR2 is SYDVKM in the germline V gene. The CDR3 is CASSPIRAGVYTEAFF. CDR3 nucleotides: TGTGCCAGCAGTCCCATCCGGGCGGGGGTGTACACTGAAGCTTTCTTT.

V gene TRBV9 combines with J gene TRBJ1-2; possible D gene TRBD1, 5 bases. Germline V gene lookup returns CDR1 SGDLS and CDR2 YYNGEE. V shed 4 bases and J shed 2 bases, with 9 bases lying between them. The CDR3 runs 13 residues. CDR3 sequence reads: CASSRGGNYGYTF. The CDR3 DNA sequence: TGTGCCAGCAGCCGGGGGGGAAACTATGGCTACACCTTC.

The chain's CDR3 is CASSLAPSSGSPPDTQYF. CDR3 nucleotides: TGCGCCAGCAGCTTGGCCCCTTCTAGCGGGAGCCCCCCAGATACGCAGTATTTT. The chain joins TRBV5-1 to TRBJ2-3; TRBD2 aligns across 10 bases. In germline, CDR1 is SGHRS, CDR2 YFSETQ. CDR3 size: 18 residues. Unmatched junction bases numbered 11, after V lost 0 bases and J lost 4 bases.

The rearrangement uses TRBV7-9 and TRBJ1-1, with 8 bases lining up with TRBD1. The CDR3 extends over 15 amino acids. J was trimmed by 1 base and V by 4 bases; bases with no gene match: 5. Germline-derived CDR1 and CDR2 are SEHNR and FQNEAQ (reference sequence). The CDR3: CASSYSGTGNTEAFF. CDR3 DNA sequence: TGTGCCAGCAGCTATTCCGGGACAGGGAACACTGAAGCTTTCTTT.

The chain couples TRBV5-1 to TRBJ2-5; 7 bases match TRBD1. Losses at the gene ends were 0 bases for V and 10 bases for J; bases not matched to a gene: 3. Germline assignment: CDR1 SGHRS and CDR2 YFSETQ. This CDR3 contains 12 residues. CDR3 nucleotide sequence: TGCGCCAGCAGCTTGGCCCAGGGGGACCAGTACTTC. Residues: CASSLAQGDQYF.

V is TRBV15 and J is TRBJ2-3, with TRBD2 as a possible D gene (7 bases). Germline V CDR1 and CDR2: LNHNV, YYDKDF (reference sequence). Trimming shortened V by 0 bases and J by 5 bases, and 18 bases separated the two germline ends. CDR3 length equals 17 residues. The CDR3 sequence is CATSRDRGASQVDTQYF. The CDR3 bases are TGTGCCACCAGCAGAGATCGGGGGGCCAGTCAAGTAGATACGCAGTATTTT.

The chain has TRBV25-1 and TRBJ2-1; 11 nucleotides align to TRBD1. The CDR3 has 16 residues. The J segment lost 9 bases and the V segment lost 1 base, leaving 8 bases of the junction unmatched. Germline CDR1 is MGHDK and CDR2 is SYGVNS. The CDR3 loop is CASSESGRTGGFEQFF. CDR3 coding DNA: TGTGCCAGCAGTGAATCGGGGCGGACAGGGGGCTTTGAGCAGTTCTTC.

V is TRBV7-2 and J is TRBJ2-7; D may be TRBD1 (6 bases). From germline, CDR1 is SGHTA and CDR2 FQGNSA. This CDR3 contains 14 residues. V dropped 4 bases and J dropped 2 bases, with 12 bases sitting between them. DNA of the CDR3: TGTGCCAGCAGCTCAGGGGCGGGCCCCTACGAGCAGTACTTC. Amino acids: CASSSGAGPYEQYF.

V usage is TRBV7-8 and J usage is TRBJ1-1; D gene unclear. Germline CDR1 reads SGHVS; CDR2 reads FQNEAQ. Trimming removed 5 bases from V and 4 bases from J, with 8 bases in between. The CDR3 runs to 12 residues. The CDR3 sequence is CASSLISTEAFF. CDR3 bases: TGTGCCAGCAGCCTTATATCCACTGAAGCTTTCTTT.

The chain recombines TRBV30 with TRBJ2-7, with D possibly being TRBD1 (5 bases). V lost 3 bases, J lost 2 bases, and 14 bases lay in between. The CDR3 sequence is 14 residues long. Looked up from germline, CDR1 is GTSNPN and CDR2 is SVGIG (reference sequence). CDR3 in DNA: TGTGCCTGGAGAAGGACGGTGGACACCTACGAGCAGTACTTC. It codes for CAWRRTVDTYEQYF.

The chain is built from TRBV27 and TRBJ1-1, with TRBD1 matching over 7 bases. Germline assignment: CDR1 MNHEY and CDR2 SMNVEV (reference sequence). The CDR3 totals 16 residues. After removal of 2 bases from V and 1 base from J, the junction contained 7 bases not matched to a gene. The CDR3 spells CASSLRLDRKNTEAFF. The CDR3 coding sequence is TGTGCCAGCAGTTTACGATTGGACAGGAAGAACACTGAAGCTTTCTTT.

The rearrangement links TRBV6-2 or TRBV6-3 to TRBJ2-7; D is uncertain. CDR1 and CDR2 from the germline V gene are MNHEY and SVGEGT. Trimming pared 2 bases from V and 1 base from J, leaving 3 bases between. The CDR3 is 12 residues long. DNA of the CDR3: TGTGCCAGCAGTTACATATCCTACGAGCAGTACTTC. The encoded protein is CASSYISYEQYF.

V and J are TRBV18 and TRBJ2-1; 8 bases line up with TRBD2. The CDR3 extends over 15 amino acids. Losses at the gene ends were 4 bases for V and 10 bases for J; bases not matched to a gene: 12. Looked up from germline, CDR1 is KGHSH and CDR2 is LQKENI. The CDR3 DNA reads TGTGCCAGCTCACTCGGCGGGGGGCCGGCGGGAGAGCAGTTCTTC. As protein: CASSLGGGPAGEQFF.

The CDR3 sequence is CASSPSGQAEAGYTF. The CDR3 region has the DNA TGTGCCAGCAGCCCTTCGGGACAGGCGGAGGCTGGCTACACCTTC. This chain links TRBV9 with TRBJ1-2; 8 bases are a match to TRBD1. This CDR3 is 15 amino acids long. Germline V gene lookup returns CDR1 SGDLS and CDR2 YYNGEE. After removal of 4 bases from V and 7 bases from J, the junction contained 12 bases not matched to a gene.

The chain links TRBV5-1 to TRBJ2-2; 9 positions agree with TRBD1. The V gene end was trimmed by 0 bases and the J gene end by 7 bases; junction bases not matched to a gene: 4. Germline assignment: CDR1 SGHRS and CDR2 YFSETQ. The length of the CDR3 is 15 residues. The CDR3 reads CASSLDRGHFGELFF. CDR3 nucleotides: TGCGCCAGCAGCTTGGACAGGGGGCATTTCGGGGAGCTGTTTTTT.

The genes are TRBV6-2 or TRBV6-3 and TRBJ2-1; D gene unclear. The V end lost 4 bases, the J end lost 12 bases, and 10 bases lay between the germline ends. Germline CDR1 is MNHEY and CDR2 is SVGEGT. The CDR3 loop spans 11 amino acids. CDR3 coding DNA: TGTGCCAGCAGTTTCACAGCCGGGCAGTTCTTC. Translation gives CASSFTAGQFF.

V gene TRBV3-1 (or the pseudogene TRBV3-2) combines with J gene TRBJ2-7; 7 bases match TRBD1. With V trimmed by 4 bases and J by 5 bases, 5 bases remained unmatched. From germline, CDR1 is LGHDT and CDR2 YNNKEL (reference sequence). This CDR3 spans 13 amino acids. The CDR3 region has the DNA TGTGCCAGCAGCCCGGCTGGGACAGACGAGCAGTACTTC. Translating gives CASSPAGTDEQYF.